Shown below are 32 T cell receptor beta chains from a single sample sequenced in a study of T cells in Graves' hyperthyroidism and ophthalmopathy. The TCR beta CDR3 regions underwent amplification using RNA transcripts as the source. During a first-round RT-PCR of the TCR CDR3, the HTBI primer set was used. One entry per CDR3 protein, called by TCRdb with MiXCR from the multiplex PCR reads. The profile covers a few hundred thousand distinct CDR3 sequences, with approximately 15% appearing a single time and 3% to 4% taken by the ten largest. Specimen: blood. The receptors shown here come from a woman aged 40 to 50 with Graves' ophthalmopathy.

Only a few counts were recorded for this clonotype. The V and J genes are TRBV10-2 and TRBJ2-7; D tentatively reads TRBD1 or TRBD2 (5 bases each). The CDR3 loop spans 14 amino acids. Per the germline V gene, CDR1 is WSHSY and CDR2 is SAAADI. Trimming took 8 bases from V and 1 from J, leaving 15 bases between them. The CDR3 sequence: CASWNGAASYEQYF. The CDR3 DNA reads as TGCGCCAGCTGGAACGGGGCGGCATCCTACGAGCAGTACTTC.

This clonotype occurred once. This chain uses TRBV6-1 with TRBJ2-3; D is ambiguous. The V end was cut by 4 bases, the J end by 10 bases, with 18 bases between. The CDR3 has 14 residues. Per the germline V gene, CDR1 is MNHNS and CDR2 is SASEGT. CDR3 loop: CASSGVVPSAAQYF. As DNA, the CDR3 is TGTGCCAGCAGTGGGGTGGTGCCCTCAGCAGCGCAGTATTTT.

This clonotype was counted ten times or more. The genes are TRBV6-5 and TRBJ1-3; TRBD1 aligns across 8 bases. The V gene's germline CDR1 is MNHEY and CDR2 SVGAGI. J gave up 14 bases and V 2 bases, and 14 bases lay outside the gene matches. The CDR3 is 15 residues long. CDR3 residues: CASSYDADRGAVVYF. The CDR3 DNA reads as TGTGCCAGCAGTTACGATGCCGACAGGGGTGCAGTGGTATATTTT.

This clonotype was recorded many times. The CDR3 spells CSARDSNTDTQYF. The CDR3 DNA is TGCAGTGCGAGGGATTCCAACACAGATACGCAGTATTTT. V gene TRBV20-1 combines with J gene TRBJ2-3; tentative D call: TRBD2 (5 bases). V dropped 6 bases and J dropped 2 bases, with 12 bases sitting between them. CDR1 is DFQATT and CDR2 is SNEGSKA in the germline V gene (reference sequence). This CDR3 has 13 residues.

This clonotype occurred a few times. The gene calls are TRBV28 and TRBJ2-1, with 7 bases lining up with TRBD1. This CDR3 contains 13 residues. The V and J ends lost 8 bases and 3 bases, in that order; junction bases with no gene match: 4. Germline CDR1 reads MDHEN; CDR2 reads SYDVKM. CDR3 sequence: CASGNRGYNEQFF. CDR3 coding DNA: TGTGCCAGCGGAAACAGGGGCTACAATGAGCAGTTCTTC.

This clonotype was seen many times. For the CDR3, the DNA is TGTGCCAGCAGCTTAACGGTCGGGCAGCCCCAGCATTTT. Protein product: CASSLTVGQPQHF. The V call is TRBV7-6, the J call TRBJ1-5; no reliable D call. The CDR3 has 13 residues. The germline V and J ends were trimmed by 2 bases and 7 bases, with 9 bases remaining between them. CDR1 is SGHVS, CDR2 FNYEAQ, per germline.

The rearrangement links TRBV6-4 to TRBJ2-5, with D maybe TRBD1 (6 bases). Germline values: CDR1 MRHNA, CDR2 SNTAGT. The CDR3 has 14 amino acids. V lost 0 bases to trimming and J lost 4 bases, with 9 bases between them. CDR3 loop: CASSDSGAGETQYF. CDR3 nucleotides: TGTGCCAGCAGTGACTCGGGGGCCGGAGAGACCCAGTACTTC.

This clonotype was recorded at least ten times. V and J are TRBV6-5 and TRBJ1-1; D is perhaps TRBD1 (5 bases). CDR3 length: 14 amino acids. V was trimmed by 2 bases and J by 5 bases, leaving 12 bases between them. Per the germline V gene, CDR1 is MNHEY and CDR2 is SVGAGI. In DNA form, the CDR3 reads TGTGCCAGCAGTTACGACAGACGGGGGACTGAAGCTTTCTTT. As protein: CASSYDRRGTEAFF.

This clonotype has ten or more counts. The chain joins TRBV3-1 to TRBJ2-2; D is uncertain. Trimming took 2 bases from V and 6 from J, leaving 4 bases between them. CDR1 and CDR2 (germline): LGHDT, YNNKEL (reference sequence). CDR3 size: 12 residues. CDR3 sequence reads: CASSQSAGELFF. CDR3 DNA: TGTGCCAGCAGCCAAAGCGCCGGGGAGCTGTTTTTT.

In its sample, this clonotype was seen many times. J is TRBJ2-7 and V is TRBV6-5, with a possible D match to TRBD2 (6 bases). Looked up from germline, CDR1 is MNHEY and CDR2 is SVGAGI. Trimming left V 3 bases short and J 2 bases short, with 8 bases between. The CDR3 has 13 residues. The CDR3 protein is CASSYGRTYEQYF. The CDR3, as DNA: TGTGCCAGCAGTTATGGGAGGACCTACGAGCAGTACTTC.

This clonotype was counted ten times or more. The V gene is TRBV18, the J gene TRBJ2-5; 9 nucleotides line up with TRBD1. This CDR3 has 13 residues. Germline CDR1 and CDR2: KGHSH and LQKENI. After removal of 8 bases from V and 4 bases from J, the junction contained 5 bases not matched to a gene. CDR3 coding DNA: TGTGCCAGCAGCCGGGACAGGGTAGAGACCCAGTACTTC. Its translation is CASSRDRVETQYF.

This clonotype was detected a few times. The chain is built from TRBV5-4 and TRBJ1-3; the match to TRBD1 covers 7 bases. CDR3 length: 15 amino acids. Per germline, CDR1 SGHNT and CDR2 YYREEE (reference sequence). The trim removed 2 bases at V and 5 bases at J, leaving 7 bases unmatched. In DNA, the CDR3 is TGTGCCAGCAGCTTAGTGTGGGGACAGCGAAACACCATATATTTT. Its protein product is CASSLVWGQRNTIYF.

This clonotype was found many times. This rearrangement joins TRBV5-1 to TRBJ2-2, with TRBD1 as a possible D gene (6 bases). Trimming pared 0 bases from V and 1 base from J, leaving 10 bases between. Germline V gene lookup returns CDR1 SGHRS and CDR2 YFSETQ. This CDR3 contains 16 residues. The CDR3 nucleotides read TGCGCCAGCAGCTTGGATCAGGGGCGGAACACCGGGGAGCTGTTTTTT. Protein product: CASSLDQGRNTGELFF.

V and J are TRBV19 and TRBJ2-5; 10 nucleotides align to TRBD1. The CDR3 is 15 amino acids. Germline V gene data show CDR1 as LNHDA and CDR2 as SQIVND (reference sequence). V lost 10 bases and J lost 2; bases outside the gene matches: 10. The CDR3 loop reads CATHPGQGRQETQYF. The CDR3 DNA is TGTGCCACTCATCCGGGACAGGGGAGACAAGAGACCCAGTACTTC. The variable domain in full, completed from reference TRBV19 and TRBJ2-5, reads DGGITQSPKYLFRKEGQNVTLSCEQNLNHDAMYWYRQDPGQGLRLIYYSQIVNDFQKGDIAEGYSVSREKKESFPLTVTSAQKNPTAFYLCATHPGQGRQETQYFGPGTRLLVL.

In this sample, this clonotype turned up many times. The chain carries TRBV5-1 and TRBJ1-2; D is possibly TRBD1 (5 bases). Trimming removed 4 bases at V and 2 bases at J, with 9 bases between. Germline V lookup: CDR1 SGHRS, CDR2 YFSETQ. The CDR3 covers 13 residues. CDR3 DNA: TGCGCCAGCAGCGTACGGGACAACTATGGCTACACCTTC. It specifies CASSVRDNYGYTF.

The rearrangement links TRBV3-1 to TRBJ1-1; possibly TRBD1 for D (5 bases). Trimming stripped 3 bases from V and 0 bases from J, with 8 bases between. This CDR3 is 14 amino acids long. Germline V gene data show CDR1 as LGHDT and CDR2 as YNNKEL (reference sequence). In nucleotides, the CDR3 is TGTGCCAGCAGCCAGATGGGGGTGAACACTGAAGCTTTCTTT. It codes for CASSQMGVNTEAFF.

This clonotype was detected many times. The rearrangement uses TRBV2 and TRBJ2-5; D may be TRBD1 or TRBD2 (5 bases each). There are 14 residues in the CDR3. Trimming removed 7 bases at V and 2 bases at J, with 14 bases between. Germline V gene sequence: CDR1 SNHLY, CDR2 FYNNEI. The CDR3 here is CASTRDGGQETQYF. In DNA form, the CDR3 reads TGTGCCAGCACCAGGGACGGCGGACAAGAGACCCAGTACTTC.

This clonotype has more than one count but fewer than ten. The V call is TRBV6-4, the J call TRBJ1-1; D not resolved. Germline V gene sequence: CDR1 MRHNA, CDR2 SNTAGT. The CDR3 contains 13 residues. Trimming removed 5 bases at V and 5 bases at J, with 12 bases between. The DNA of the CDR3 is TGTGCCAGCAGTTGGGATAAGAATACTGAAGCTTTCTTT. The encoded protein is CASSWDKNTEAFF.

This chain joins TRBV16 and TRBJ2-3, with 9 positions matching TRBD1. Germline assignment: CDR1 KGHSY and CDR2 FQNENV. The J segment lost 2 bases and the V segment lost 4 bases, leaving 7 bases of the junction unmatched. CDR3 length equals 16 residues. The CDR3 is CASSRPGQGNTDTQYF. The DNA for the CDR3 is TGTGCCAGCAGCCGCCCGGGACAGGGTAACACAGATACGCAGTATTTT.

This clonotype has ten or more counts. V is TRBV2 and J is TRBJ2-1; D is possibly TRBD2 (6 bases). The CDR3 is 13 residues long. CDR1 and CDR2 (germline): SNHLY, FYNNEI. Trimming took 9 bases from V and 7 from J, leaving 16 bases between them. The CDR3 is CARTRDSANEQFF. In DNA, the CDR3 is TGTGCCAGAACCCGGGACTCCGCTAATGAGCAGTTCTTC.

This clonotype has a count of ten or more. The chain's CDR3 is CASRQRDRFSNQPQHF. The CDR3 DNA follows: TGTGCCAGCAGACAACGGGACAGGTTTAGCAATCAGCCCCAGCATTTT. The V call is TRBV28, the J call TRBJ1-5; 8 nucleotides align to TRBD1. Germline assignment: CDR1 MDHEN and CDR2 SYDVKM. Germline trimming cut 6 bases from V and 0 bases from J; bases unmatched to any gene: 7. The CDR3 sequence is 16 residues long.

In this sample, this clonotype turned up many times. The chain uses TRBV20-1 and TRBJ2-7; 8 bases fit TRBD2. Germline CDR1 reads DFQATT; CDR2 reads SNEGSKA (reference sequence). Germline trimming cut 5 bases from V and 4 bases from J; bases unmatched to any gene: 7. The CDR3 consists of 13 residues. The CDR3 bases are TGCAGTGCTTTCCCAGCGGGGGTATACGAGCAGTACTTC. It yields the protein CSAFPAGVYEQYF.

At least ten counts were recorded for this clonotype. The genes are TRBV3-1 and TRBJ2-1, with TRBD2 matching 12 bases. The ends lost 8 bases at V and 4 bases at J; junction bases unmatched: 6. The CDR3 spans 15 residues. CDR1 and CDR2 (germline): LGHDT, YNNKEL (reference sequence). The CDR3 loop is CASSETSGSYNEQFF. CDR3 nucleotides: TGTGCCAGCTCAGAGACTAGCGGGAGTTACAATGAGCAGTTCTTC.

This clonotype was picked up many times. This CDR3 reads CASSVQTYNEQFF. The DNA of the CDR3 is TGTGCCAGCAGTGTACAGACATACAATGAGCAGTTCTTC. This chain uses TRBV6-1 with TRBJ2-1; no definite D call. The CDR3 covers 13 residues. With 4 bases removed from V and 4 bases from J, the gap between germline ends came to 8 bases. Germline V lookup: CDR1 MNHNS, CDR2 SASEGT.

This clonotype was detected only a few times. The rearrangement links TRBV11-2 to TRBJ2-1; unclear D gene. The germline V gene has CDR1 SGHAT and CDR2 FQNNGV. This CDR3 comprises 19 residues. V was cut by 1 base and J by 4 bases, with 23 bases left in between. CDR3 DNA sequence: TGTGCCAGCAGCTTAGTACGATTTCGGGCCTCCTGGATGTACAATGAGCAGTTCTTC. Protein sequence: CASSLVRFRASWMYNEQFF.

In this sample, this clonotype turned up a few times. At one end the junction does not follow the germline gene, possibly because of a read error. The chain uses TRBV12-3 or TRBV12-4 and TRBJ2-2; TRBD1 might be the D (6 bases). This CDR3 is 15 amino acids long. CDR3 sequence reads: CASSSGTPKTGELFF. Here the CDR3 DNA reads TGTGCCAGCAGTTCTGGGACACCGAAGACCGGGGAGCTGTTTTTT.

This chain links TRBV13 with TRBJ2-7; 12 bases line up with TRBD2. CDR3 length: 18 residues. Germline CDR1 is PRHDT and CDR2 is FYEKMQ (reference sequence). Losses at the gene ends were 5 bases for V and 2 bases for J; bases not matched to a gene: 13. CDR3 sequence reads: CASSPGLELAGGTYEQYF. The DNA for the CDR3 is TGTGCCAGCAGCCCCGGACTCGAACTAGCGGGAGGAACCTACGAGCAGTACTTC.

In this sample, this clonotype turned up many times. The chain uses TRBV3-1 and TRBJ2-2; D perhaps matches TRBD1 (6 bases). This CDR3 has 16 residues. V dropped 1 base and J dropped 0 bases, with 9 bases sitting between them. Germline lookup yields CDR1 LGHDT and CDR2 YNNKEL (reference sequence). The CDR3 nucleotides are TGTGCCAGCAGCCAAGTGGACAGTACGAACACCGGGGAGCTGTTTTTT. Translation: CASSQVDSTNTGELFF.

This clonotype has a count of ten or more. The CDR3 region is CASSLGLAGMDEQFF. CDR3 bases: TGCGCCAGCAGCTTGGGGCTAGCGGGAATGGATGAGCAGTTCTTC. V usage is TRBV5-1 and J usage is TRBJ2-1; 9 bases match TRBD2. Germline V gene lookup returns CDR1 SGHRS and CDR2 YFSETQ. The CDR3 is 15 amino acids. The ends lost 0 bases at V and 8 bases at J; junction bases unmatched: 6.

The chain recombines TRBV30 with TRBJ2-7; TRBD2 agrees at 8 bases. The CDR3 runs 18 residues. V lost 0 bases, J lost 2 bases, and 15 bases stayed unmatched. Germline V gene data show CDR1 as GTSNPN and CDR2 as SVGIG (reference sequence). The CDR3 loop reads CAWSVSPLNSGETYEQYF. DNA for the CDR3: TGTGCCTGGAGTGTATCCCCCTTAAATAGCGGGGAAACCTACGAGCAGTACTTC.

This clonotype was recorded at least ten times. The CDR3: CASSEGGGRAGANVLTF. CDR3 DNA sequence: TGTGCCAGCAGTGAAGGCGGGGGACGGGCGGGGGCCAACGTCCTGACTTTC. V gene TRBV2 combines with J gene TRBJ2-6, with TRBD2 matching 7 bases. The CDR3 contains 17 residues. Per germline, CDR1 SNHLY and CDR2 FYNNEI. After removal of 1 base from V and 4 bases from J, the junction contained 7 bases not matched to a gene. Using reference TRBV2 and TRBJ2-6 for the parts outside the CDR3, the full variable domain is EPEVTQTPSHQVTQMGQEVILRCVPISNHLYFYWYRQILGQKVEFLVSFYNNEISEKSEIFDDQFSVERPDGSNFTLKIRSTKLEDSAMYFCASSEGGGRAGANVLTFGAGSRLTVL.

A few counts support this clonotype. The CDR3 coding sequence is TGCGCCAGCAGCTCCGGACAGCTGCGGGAAAAACTGTTTTTT. This sequence encodes CASSSGQLREKLFF. The chain carries TRBV5-1 and TRBJ1-4, with D tentatively TRBD1 (6 bases). The CDR3 extends over 14 amino acids. From germline, CDR1 is SGHRS and CDR2 YFSETQ. The V end was cut by 3 bases, the J end by 8 bases, with 14 bases between.